What follows are 14 T cell receptor beta chains derived from one specimen sequenced in a study of T cells in Graves' hyperthyroidism and ophthalmopathy. Amplified TCR beta CDR3 regions came from RNA transcripts. With the HTBI primer set, the TCR CDR3 went through a first round of RT-PCR. TCRdb processed the multiplex PCR reads anew with MiXCR; each CDR3 protein has one entry. Counted here are about 360,000 distinct CDR3 sequences, 15% to 19% occurring once; the ten biggest clones make up about a quarter. Sample: blood. These receptors all stem from a woman between 18 and 29 years old with Graves' hyperthyroidism that later progressed to Graves' ophthalmopathy.

This clonotype showed up just a few times. The V call is TRBV20-1, the J call TRBJ1-1, with D possibly TRBD1 on 5 matching bases. The CDR3 sequence is 14 residues long. Germline V gene lookup returns CDR1 DFQATT and CDR2 SNEGSKA (reference sequence). Trimming pared 2 bases from V and 5 bases from J, leaving 15 bases between. The CDR3 region is CSARPRDFRTEAFF. The CDR3 nucleotides read TGCAGTGCTAGACCTCGGGACTTCAGGACTGAAGCTTTCTTT.

This clonotype was picked up a small number of times. This sequence may be a read error, since a much larger clone differs from it by one base. The V gene is TRBV27, the J gene TRBJ2-3; D gene unclear. The CDR3 has 15 amino acids. Per germline, CDR1 MNHEY and CDR2 SMNVEV (reference sequence). V was pared by 3 bases and J by 5 bases, with 15 bases between. The CDR3 reads CASSFSERAQDTQYF. DNA for the CDR3: TGTGCCAGCAGTTTTTCTGAACGGGCACAAGATACGCAGTATTTT.

This clonotype was picked up one time. A much larger clone lies a single base off, so this may be a read error. The genes are TRBV20-1 and TRBJ2-6, with D perhaps being TRBD1 or TRBD2 (5 bases each). CDR1 and CDR2 from the germline V gene are DFQATT and SNEGSKA (reference sequence). CDR3 length: 15 amino acids. The CDR3 DNA reads as TGCAGTGCTAGAGATTGGCGGGCCGGGGCCAACGTCCGGACTTTC. It codes for CSARDWRAGANVRTF.

The rearrangement links TRBV4-1 to TRBJ2-1, with 10 bases aligning to TRBD2. This CDR3 is built from 17 residues. Germline V gene data show CDR1 as MGHRA and CDR2 as YSYEKL. Germline trimming cut 1 base from V and 2 bases from J; bases unmatched to any gene: 5. DNA for the CDR3: TGCGCCAGCAGCCAAGTGCCCGGGACTAGCGCCTACAATGAGCAGTTCTTC. This gives the protein CASSQVPGTSAYNEQFF.

Worth noting for this clonotype: A much larger clone differs by one base, so this may be a read error. V usage is TRBV29-1 and J usage is TRBJ1-5; TRBD1 is a possible D gene (6 bases). Germline-derived CDR1 and CDR2 are SQVTM and ANQGSEA. The CDR3 sequence is 13 residues long. The ends were cut back, 6 bases at V and 3 bases at J, with 12 bases in the middle. The CDR3 DNA reads as TGCAGCGTCAACGCGGGACACAATCAGCCCCAGCATTTT. As protein: CSVNAGHNQPQHF.

This clonotype was counted at least ten times. The chain uses TRBV27 and TRBJ2-1, with D possibly being TRBD2 (5 bases). V was pared by 6 bases and J by 3 bases, with 15 bases between. The length of the CDR3 is 15 residues. Germline V gene lookup returns CDR1 MNHEY and CDR2 SMNVEV (reference sequence). The DNA of the CDR3 is TGTGCCAGCAGGTTAGCGTCCTGGGTCTACAATGAGCAGTTCTTC. Protein product: CASRLASWVYNEQFF.

This clonotype came up many times. CDR3 nucleotides: TGTGCCAGCAGGAAAACGGGGGGGGCGGGGTACGAGCAGTACTTC. Amino acid sequence: CASRKTGGAGYEQYF. The rearrangement uses TRBV7-2 and TRBJ2-7; TRBD2 aligns across 8 bases. The CDR3 consists of 15 residues. The germline CDR1 and CDR2 sequences are SGHTA and FQGNSA. The V gene end was trimmed by 6 bases and the J gene end by 4 bases; junction bases not matched to a gene: 11.

This clonotype was detected many times. The chain employs TRBV6-1 and TRBJ2-7; 9 bases agree with TRBD2. This CDR3 comprises 16 residues. With V trimmed by 5 bases and J by 2 bases, 10 bases remained unmatched. Germline-derived CDR1 and CDR2 are MNHNS and SASEGT. The DNA for the CDR3 is TGTGCCAGCAGTCCCCGAGCTAGCGGGATTCCCTACGAGCAGTACTTC. As protein: CASSPRASGIPYEQYF.

Comment on this clonotype: This may stem from a read error, because a much larger clone lies one nucleotide away. The chain joins TRBV2 to TRBJ2-7, with 8 bases identical to TRBD1. CDR1 and CDR2 (germline): SNHLY, FYNNEI. The CDR3 is made up of 15 amino acids. CDR3 in amino acids: CTSGVSGQGNYEQYF. The CDR3 coding sequence is TGTACCAGCGGTGTGAGTGGACAGGGAAACTACGAGCAGTACTTC.

The chain links TRBV6-2 or TRBV6-3 to TRBJ2-2; D gene uncertain. The V and J ends lost 7 bases and 0 bases respectively, with 12 bases between them. Germline V CDR1 and CDR2: MNHEY, SVGEGT. The CDR3 is made up of 15 amino acids. This chain's CDR3 is CASTLRAANTGELFF. CDR3 bases: TGTGCCAGCACCCTAAGGGCTGCGAACACCGGGGAGCTGTTTTTT.

This clonotype was seen repeatedly, ten times or more. V and J are TRBV12-3 or TRBV12-4 and TRBJ2-7, with TRBD1 as a possible D gene (6 bases). V lost 7 bases and J 6 bases, leaving 16 bases between the germline ends. CDR3 length: 13 amino acids. The CDR3 DNA reads TGTGCCAGCACCCCATCCGACAGGACCGAGCAGTACTTC. Translation gives CASTPSDRTEQYF.

At least ten counts were recorded for this clonotype. The J gene is TRBJ2-7, the V gene TRBV12-3 or TRBV12-4, with D possibly being TRBD1 (5 bases). The CDR3 consists of 14 residues. V lost 7 bases and J lost 2, with 15 bases in between. The CDR3 nucleotides read TGTGCCAGCACCGACAGTGGCTTCGCCTACGAGCAGTACTTC. This encodes CASTDSGFAYEQYF.

Many counts were recorded for this clonotype. The rearrangement links TRBV6-1 to TRBJ2-1; the D is unclear. CDR3 length: 17 amino acids. Germline values: CDR1 MNHNS, CDR2 SASEGT. V lost 2 bases and J 0 bases, leaving 14 bases between the germline ends. The CDR3 nucleotides are TGTGCCAGCAGTGAACAGTACTTGTCCCCCTCCTACAATGAGCAGTTCTTC. Amino acid sequence: CASSEQYLSPSYNEQFF.

This clonotype was observed at least ten times. The V call is TRBV15, the J call TRBJ2-1; D is ambiguous. The V and J ends lost 2 bases and 7 bases respectively, with 18 bases between them. This CDR3 has 16 residues. CDR1 is LNHNV and CDR2 is YYDKDF in the germline V gene (reference sequence). CDR3 DNA: TGTGCCACCAGCAGATGGGCCTCCCCGGGCTGGAATGAGCAGTTCTTC. It codes for CATSRWASPGWNEQFF.